Included here is one T cell receptor beta chain sequence, with context. The protocol was immunoSEQ multiplex PCR, while the TCRdb copy is restricted to in-frame clones and leaves out a portion. The table has roughly 7,500 clones, around 74% seen once. This CDR3 is built from 16 residues. Germline loops: CDR1 GTSNPN, CDR2 SVGIG (reference sequence). The ends were cut back, 3 bases at V and 0 bases at J, with 17 bases in the middle. This specimen belongs to a study of immune evolution from preneoplasia to lung adenocarcinoma. This clonotype was sampled from a donor at least 70 years old with lung adenocarcinoma. Some clones in this sample may be carry-over from other donors' samples. The chain recombines TRBV30 with TRBJ2-5; D remains ambiguous. The sequencing input was FFPE atypical adenomatous hyperplasia tissue from the lung. Subset reported: atypical adenomatous hyperplasia (AAH), lung preneoplasia. CDR3 sequence reads: CAWSPPVAAYQETQYF. The CDR3, as DNA: TGTGCCTGGAGCCCCCCGGTGGCGGCGTACCAAGAGACCCAGTACTTC.